One sample yielded the 7 T cell receptor beta chains listed below, sequenced in a study of CD8 T cells in ankylosing spondylitis. TCRdb called the 5' RACE reads again in MiXCR, with one record for every CDR3 protein. Seen here are approximately 150,000 distinct CDR3 sequences, around a tenth observed once, and the top ten hold less than 15%. The specimen sequenced was blood, either unsorted or a sorted T cell fraction (not recorded which). These receptors came from a female donor with ankylosing spondylitis or in good health (not recorded which).

This chain connects TRBV6-4 to TRBJ2-1; D gene uncertain. V lost 5 bases, J lost 7 bases, and 12 bases lay in between. CDR3 length: 13 amino acids. Germline CDR1 reads MRHNA; CDR2 reads SNTAGT. The CDR3 nucleotides read TGTGCCAGCAGTCGGGCCAGGATTAATGAGCAGTTCTTC. This translates into CASSRARINEQFF.

The chain couples TRBV11-3 to TRBJ2-1; D remains ambiguous. Germline V gives CDR1 SGHNT, CDR2 YENEEA. The CDR3 length is 13 residues. Trimming removed 1 base from V and 4 bases from J, with 5 bases in between. CDR3 amino acids: CASSLGKYNEQFF. As DNA, the CDR3 is TGTGCCAGCAGCTTAGGGAAATACAATGAGCAGTTCTTC.

The sample holds a few counts of this clonotype. V usage is TRBV28 and J usage is TRBJ2-1; D is unclear. This CDR3 region has 11 residues. Germline loops: CDR1 MDHEN, CDR2 SYDVKM. The germline V and J ends were trimmed by 10 bases and 10 bases, with 14 bases remaining between them. The CDR3 protein is CATTSSGEQFF. The DNA for the CDR3 is TGTGCCACCACCAGTAGTGGAGAGCAGTTCTTC.

This clonotype was seen more than once but under ten times. V gene TRBV9 combines with J gene TRBJ2-7, with D possibly matching TRBD2 (5 bases). Germline loops: CDR1 SGDLS, CDR2 YYNGEE. There are 14 residues in the CDR3. The V gene lost 1 base and the J gene lost 3 bases, with 11 bases spanning the gap. The CDR3 here is CASSVKDGNYEQYF. In DNA, the CDR3 is TGTGCCAGCAGCGTAAAGGACGGGAACTACGAGCAGTACTTC.

This clonotype appeared many times. The chain has TRBV2 and TRBJ2-1; D assignment may be TRBD1 or TRBD2 (5 bases each). The CDR3 is 13 amino acids. The germline V and J ends were trimmed by 3 bases and 7 bases, with 10 bases remaining between them. The germline gives CDR1 SNHLY, CDR2 FYNNEI. CDR3 coding DNA: TGTGCCAGCAGTGATAGGGGCGGGAATGAGCAGTTCTTC. Its translation is CASSDRGGNEQFF.

The chain employs TRBV2 and TRBJ2-7, with 10 bases identical to TRBD1. CDR3 length equals 17 residues. Germline CDR1 reads SNHLY; CDR2 reads FYNNEI. Trimming removed 7 bases from V and 4 bases from J; junction bases left unmatched: 16. CDR3 amino acids: CASTGRGTGDRLYEQYF. DNA of the CDR3: TGTGCCAGCACGGGGAGGGGGACAGGGGATCGACTATACGAGCAGTACTTC.

V is TRBV5-1 and J is TRBJ1-2, with D perhaps TRBD1 (6 bases). The V gene's germline CDR1 is SGHRS and CDR2 YFSETQ. The CDR3 has 12 amino acids. V was cut by 3 bases and J by 8 bases, with 11 bases left in between. The CDR3 is CASSSYRDGYTF. The CDR3 region has the DNA TGCGCCAGCAGCTCCTACAGGGACGGCTACACCTTC.